Listed below are T cell receptor beta chains from one sample, sequenced in a study of breast tumors, draining lymph nodes, adjacent tissues. In TCRdb, the multiplex PCR reads were re-called with MiXCR into one record per CDR3 protein. The table shows about 21,000 distinct CDR3 sequences, with roughly 55% occurring only once. Sequences were obtained from breast tumor tissue. The receptor source for this set is a female donor with breast cancer. Some clones in this sample may be carry-over from other donors' samples. Both conserved end residues are part of each CDR3. The D gene is left open where the match is weak. Part of the rows lack a size; the others show once, few, many or a class for expanded clones.

abundance,j_gene,v_gene,d_gene,CDR3aa,CDR3nt
large,TRBJ1-4,TRBV20-1,NA,CSARDVGRTNEKLFF,TGCAGTGCTAGAGATGTGGGGCGTACTAATGAAAAACTGTTTTTT
NA,TRBJ1-5,TRBV6-4,NA,CASTRDNGDQPQHF,TGTGCCAGCACCCGGGACAATGGCGATCAGCCCCAGCATTTT
NA,TRBJ1-2,TRBV7-2,TRBD1,CARGQGLHGYTF,TGTGCCAGGGGACAGGGATTGCATGGCTACACCTTC
NA,TRBJ1-3,TRBV7-9,NA,CASSLGLHGNTIYF,TGTGCCAGCAGCTTAGGTCTTCACGGAAACACCATATATTTT
medium-sized,TRBJ1-2,TRBV4-2,TRBD1,CASSQPGQGFNYGYTF,TGTGCCAGCAGCCAACCGGGACAGGGCTTTAACTATGGCTACACCTTC
NA,TRBJ2-1,TRBV29-1,NA,CSVEEQFF,TGCAGCGTGGAAGAGCAGTTCTTC
NA,TRBJ1-2,TRBV3-1,TRBD1,CASSPTGLGYGYTF,TGTGCCAGCAGCCCGACAGGGCTGGGCTATGGCTACACCTTC
NA,TRBJ1-6,TRBV25-1,NA,CASSEWNSNSPLHF,TGTGCCAGCAGTGAATGGAATTCTAATTCACCCCTCCACTTT
NA,TRBJ1-2,TRBV7-9,TRBD1,CASSLGQGDYGYTF,TGTGCCAGCAGCCTTGGACAGGGCGACTATGGCTACACCTTC
NA,TRBJ1-2,TRBV4-2,NA,CASSQVDGQINYGYTF,TGTGCCAGCAGCCAAGTTGATGGCCAGATAAACTATGGCTACACCTTC
once,TRBJ1-6,TRBV9,NA,CASSSSPNSPLHF,TGTGCCAGCAGTAGTAGCCCTAATTCACCCCTCCACTTT
medium-sized,TRBJ2-7,TRBV27,TRBD1,CASSLSPGTGGYEQYF,TGTGCCAGCAGTTTATCGCCCGGGACAGGGGGTTACGAGCAGTACTTC
many,TRBJ1-5,TRBV6-6,TRBD1,CASNPGQALIQPQHF,TGTGCCAGCAACCCGGGACAGGCCTTGATTCAGCCCCAGCATTTT
NA,TRBJ2-3,TRBV20-1,NA,CSARGRRARSTDTQYF,TGCAGTGCTAGAGGCCGGAGGGCGAGGTCCACGGATACGCAGTATTTT
NA,TRBJ2-3,TRBV12-3/TRBV12-4,TRBD2,CASSIPGLAGGITDTQYF,TGTGCCAGCAGTATTCCGGGACTAGCGGGAGGGATCACAGATACGCAGTATTTT
NA,TRBJ2-5,TRBV24-1,NA,CATSEGGTWGQETQYF,TGTGCCACCAGTGAGGGAGGGACATGGGGCCAAGAGACCCAGTACTTC
NA,TRBJ1-5,TRBV24-1,NA,CATSDSGRNQPQHF,TGTGCCACCAGTGATTCAGGACGGAATCAGCCCCAGCATTTT
NA,TRBJ1-5,TRBV7-2,NA,CASSLAGGASNQPQHF,TGTGCCAGCAGCTTAGCAGGGGGTGCTAGCAATCAGCCCCAGCATTTT
many,TRBJ1-4,TRBV28,NA,CASSLSGINEKLFF,TGTGCCAGCAGTTTATCAGGGATTAATGAAAAACTGTTTTTT
NA,TRBJ2-3,TRBV20-1,TRBD2,CSAREPRLAGEGCSTDTQYF,TGCAGTGCTAGAGAACCGCGACTAGCGGGGGAGGGGTGTAGCACAGATACGCAGTATTTT
NA,TRBJ2-2,TRBV11-2,NA,CASNLGTWDTNTGELFF,TGTGCCAGCAACTTGGGGACCTGGGACACGAACACCGGGGAGCTGTTTTTT
many,TRBJ1-3,TRBV2,NA,CASSGGRTGNTIYF,TGTGCCAGCAGTGGGGGACGGACAGGAAACACCATATATTTT
few,TRBJ1-3,TRBV29-1,NA,CSVVVGSSGNTIYF,TGCAGCGTTGTCGTAGGGTCAAGTGGAAACACCATATATTTT
NA,TRBJ2-7,TRBV5-8,NA,CASSRVEEQYF,TGTGCCAGCAGCCGGGTTGAGGAGCAGTACTTC
NA,TRBJ2-2,TRBV9,NA,CASSVGGTGELFF,TGTGCCAGCAGCGTAGGAGGGACCGGGGAGCTGTTTTTT
NA,TRBJ2-3,TRBV7-9,TRBD1,CASSSTDRPDTQYF,TGTGCCAGCAGCTCGACGGACAGGCCAGATACGCAGTATTTT
once,TRBJ2-5,TRBV20-1,TRBD2,CSARVPSGSGQTQYF,TGCAGTGCTAGAGTTCCTAGCGGGAGCGGACAGACCCAGTACTTC
NA,TRBJ1-2,TRBV12-3/TRBV12-4,NA,CASSKRTGGVPRYGYTF,TGTGCCAGCAGCAAGAGGACGGGGGGAGTTCCTCGATATGGCTACACCTTC
few,TRBJ1-6,TRBV6-2/TRBV6-3,NA,CASSHSPSSPLHF,TGTGCCAGCAGTCACTCGCCCTCCTCACCCCTCCACTTT
NA,TRBJ2-5,TRBV15,TRBD2,CATIRTSGQETQYF,TGTGCCACCATCCGGACTAGCGGGCAAGAGACCCAGTACTTC
once,TRBJ2-3,TRBV15,NA,CATSRAGDSTDTQYF,TGTGCCACCAGCAGGGCCGGGGACAGCACAGATACGCAGTATTTT
NA,TRBJ2-1,TRBV15,TRBD2,CATSGSLGLAGSHEQFF,TGTGCCACCAGCGGATCCCTGGGACTAGCGGGTAGCCATGAGCAGTTCTTC
NA,TRBJ2-7,TRBV10-3,TRBD1,CAISGGTGDYEQYF,TGTGCCATCAGTGGCGGGACAGGGGACTACGAGCAGTACTTC
many,TRBJ1-6,TRBV20-1,NA,CSAKEGRANTSPLHF,TGCAGTGCTAAAGAGGGGAGGGCCAATACTTCCCCCCTCCACTTT
NA,TRBJ1-2,TRBV9,TRBD1,CASSPTGSHSSATYGYTF,TGTGCCAGCAGCCCGACAGGGTCCCACTCCTCAGCTACCTATGGCTACACCTTC